These T cell receptor beta chains were read from a single sample in a study of control samples from healthy donors and cancer patients. Only in-frame clones appear in the TCRdb table, and some are missing; sequencing was by immunoSEQ multiplex PCR. The sample holds about 130,000 clones, over 80% seen once. Input material: blood. The receptor source for this set is a woman aged 45-59 years in good health. CDR3s include the opening cysteine and the closing phenylalanine or tryptophan.

V gene	CDR3 protein
TRBV30	CAWVLLTGQLNTEAFF
TRBV28	CASSSVDKGDSNYGYTF
TRBV30	CAWNSRYEQYF
TRBV18	CASSFPGAYEKLFF
TRBV28	CASSTGQTGYEQYF
TRBV4-2	CASSPGGGIDNEQFF
TRBV4-1	CASSQGYPYEQYF
TRBV10-3	CAISENALNNGGELFF
TRBV5-6	CASSPRLAGGGTDTQYF
TRBV19	CASSRDFAVEQFF
TRBV13	CASSFLTGGGNTIYF
TRBV19	CASSIGLLMSYEQYF
TRBV28	CASSLGSGGGNQPQHF
TRBV6-5	CASQYAGGPHNEQFF
TRBV11-3	CASSLRIYTEAFF
TRBV10-3	CAISESSSGGYTDTQYF
TRBV30	CAWSDPRGEKLFF
TRBV6-2/TRBV6-3	CASSYPGQGGRQPQHF
TRBV27	CASSYQGMNTEAFF
TRBV19	CASSIAFGSGTYSYEQYF
TRBV13	CASSPRDRDYEQYF
TRBV29-1	CSAVQGGDYGYTF
TRBV15	CATSRDRTGGPNTEAFF
TRBV5-1	CASSLVRRGNYEQYF
TRBV11-2	CASSPGQNSYGYTF
TRBV30	CAWTGGNTIYF
TRBV7-9	CASSGMGITNEKLFF
TRBV30	CAWSGDRYGYTF